Sequencing of this T cell receptor (beta chain) was carried out in a study of T cell clonality in common variable immunodeficiency. Assay used: immunoSEQ multiplex PCR; TCRdb lists only in-frame clones, some missing. This sample carries under 40,000 clones, none of them present only once. This clone appeared many times. Its specificity is unknown. Broader study findings: CVID patient heterogeneity limited repertoire-clinical complication correlations. TCRbeta clonality was increased in CVID versus healthy controls. Fewer deletions and N-nucleotide insertions were reportedly seen in common variable immunodeficiency TCR beta sequences. T cell subpopulation sequencing would be needed to explain CVID clonality.

The origin of this receptor is a person aged 18 to 70 in good health. Sequenced sample: peripheral blood mononuclear cells.

The covered CDR3 bases are TGCAGTGCTAGTCGGGGGTTGCGGGAAGATACG. The encoded protein is CSASRGLREDT. The whole CDR3 protein is CSASRGLREDTQYF. The rearrangement uses TRBV20-1 and TRBJ2-3, with D perhaps TRBD2 (6 bases). The read halts 3 residues ahead of the CDR3 end, with the missing end drawn from the germline J gene. From germline, CDR1 is DFQATT and CDR2 SNEGSKA (reference sequence). Trimming took off 3 bases at V and 5 bases at J, with 15 bases between the two ends. CDR3 length: 14 amino acids.